This T cell receptor (beta chain) was sequenced during a study of cytomegalovirus exposure and HLA in healthy donors. As for the study in general: Earlier, 95 million to 130 million unique TCR beta sequences were recovered from roughly 170 million T cells by an analysis. Regarding the study as a whole: Most sequenced TCRs were rare (though some public TCRs occurred in many donors). Later analysis associated a missense DCLRE1C variant with TCR beta V- and J-gene trimming.

To note about this clone: Its cognate antigen is unknown.

In the PCR, 60 Vbeta and 13 Jbeta primers were used. Clones were sequenced by immunoSEQ multiplex PCR, and TCRdb holds only the in-frame ones, with some missing. The sample includes under 200,000 clones, around 82% of them seen just once. The germline gives CDR1 SQVTM, CDR2 ANQGSEA. The CDR3 runs to 14 residues. Trimming took off 3 bases at V and 3 bases at J, with 14 bases between the two ends. What was sequenced was PBMCs. The chain joins TRBV29-1 to TRBJ2-5, with D unresolved. The TCR originated in a middle-aged man in good health and CMV-seronegative. CDR3 sequence reads: CSVDSASVEETQYF. The CDR3, as DNA: TGCAGCGTTGATTCCGCGAGCGTGGAAGAGACCCAGTACTTC. Variable domain in full (rest from reference TRBV29-1 and TRBJ2-5): SAVISQKPSRDICQRGTSLTIQCQVDSQVTMMFWYRQQPGQSLTLIATANQGSEATYESGFVIDKFPISRPNLTFSTLTVSNMSPEDSSIYLCSVDSASVEETQYFGPGTRLLVL.